The sequence of this T cell receptor (beta chain) was determined in a study of PD-L1 blockade in urothelial cancer. Time point indicated: pretreatment peripheral blood. There are 15 residues in the CDR3. V trimming: 0 bases; J trimming: 12 bases; junction bases outside the gene matches: 6. CDR1 MGHRA and CDR2 YSYEKL come from the germline V gene. Profiled with immunoSEQ multiplex PCR; TCRdb holds only in-frame clones, not every one. The sample lists 90,000 or so clones; 90% were seen once. Sequences were derived from PBMCs, sampled around atezolizumab (anti-PD-L1) treatment. The genes are TRBV4-1 and TRBJ2-1; 12 nucleotides line up with TRBD2. This receptor was identified in a man in his 60s with urothelial cancer. This chain's CDR3 is CASSQDTSGRKLQFF. The CDR3 DNA follows: TGCGCCAGCAGCCAAGATACTAGCGGGAGGAAGTTGCAGTTCTTC.